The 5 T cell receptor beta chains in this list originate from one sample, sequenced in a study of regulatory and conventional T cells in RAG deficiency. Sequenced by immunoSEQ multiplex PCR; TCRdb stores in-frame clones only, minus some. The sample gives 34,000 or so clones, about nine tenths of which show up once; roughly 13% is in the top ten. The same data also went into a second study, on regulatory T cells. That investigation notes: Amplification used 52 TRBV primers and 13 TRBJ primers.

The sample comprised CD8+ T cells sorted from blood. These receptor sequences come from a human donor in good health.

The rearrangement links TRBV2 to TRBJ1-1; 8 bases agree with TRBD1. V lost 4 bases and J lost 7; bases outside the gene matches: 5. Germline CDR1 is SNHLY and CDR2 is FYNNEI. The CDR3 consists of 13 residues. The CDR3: CASSAQGAGEAFF. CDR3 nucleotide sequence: TGTGCCAGCAGTGCCCAGGGGGCCGGTGAAGCTTTCTTT. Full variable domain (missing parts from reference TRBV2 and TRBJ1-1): EPEVTQTPSHQVTQMGQEVILRCVPISNHLYFYWYRQILGQKVEFLVSFYNNEISEKSEIFDDQFSVERPDGSNFTLKIRSTKLEDSAMYFCASSAQGAGEAFFGQGTRLTVV.

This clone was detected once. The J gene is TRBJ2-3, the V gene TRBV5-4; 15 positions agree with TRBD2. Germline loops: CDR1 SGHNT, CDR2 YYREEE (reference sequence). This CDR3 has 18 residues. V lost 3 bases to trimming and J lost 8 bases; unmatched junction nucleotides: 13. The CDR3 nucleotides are TGTGCCAGCAGCTCCGGGACTAGCGGGGGGTCGGTCGGTGGTACGCAGTATTTT. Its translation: CASSSGTSGGSVGGTQYF.

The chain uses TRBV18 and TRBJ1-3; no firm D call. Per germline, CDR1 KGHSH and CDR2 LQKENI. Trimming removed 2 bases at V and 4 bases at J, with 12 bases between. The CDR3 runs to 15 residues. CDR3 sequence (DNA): TGTGCCAGCTCACCAAGGGTCTCGGACGGAAACACCATATATTTT. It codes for CASSPRVSDGNTIYF.

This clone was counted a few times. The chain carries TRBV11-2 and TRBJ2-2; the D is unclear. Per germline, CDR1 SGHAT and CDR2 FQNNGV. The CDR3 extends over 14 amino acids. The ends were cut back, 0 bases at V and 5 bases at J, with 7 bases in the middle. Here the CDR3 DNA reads TGTGCCAGCAGCTTAGATGGAGCTACCGGGGAGCTGTTTTTT. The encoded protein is CASSLDGATGELFF.

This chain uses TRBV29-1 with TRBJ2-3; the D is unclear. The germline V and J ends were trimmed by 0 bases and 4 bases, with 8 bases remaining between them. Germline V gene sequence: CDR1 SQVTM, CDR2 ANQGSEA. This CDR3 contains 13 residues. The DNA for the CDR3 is TGCAGCGTTGAAGAACTGGTGGCAGATACGCAGTATTTT. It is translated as CSVEELVADTQYF.